One sample yielded the 17 T cell receptor beta chains listed below, sequenced in a study of T-cell reconstitution after alpha-beta-depleted transplantation in children. The authors prepared the TCRbeta library with unique molecular identifiers. Using its own MiXCR run on the PCR reads, TCRdb lists one record per CDR3 protein. The sample records roughly 500,000 distinct CDR3 sequences, under 15% being singletons. The sample in question was PBMCs from the stem cell graft donor, obtained from the stem cell graft. Every receptor here comes from a human donor who donated a stem cell graft to a child with combined immunodeficiency.

The chain has TRBV2 and TRBJ2-1; possibly TRBD2 for D (6 bases). The CDR3 consists of 15 residues. Germline CDR1 is SNHLY and CDR2 is FYNNEI. V lost 6 bases, J lost 2 bases, and 14 bases lay in between. The CDR3 coding sequence is TGTGCCAGCAGATTCCGGGACTCTCCCTACAATGAGCAGTTCTTC. Its translation: CASRFRDSPYNEQFF. Supplemented by reference TRBV2 and TRBJ2-1, the full variable domain reads EPEVTQTPSHQVTQMGQEVILRCVPISNHLYFYWYRQILGQKVEFLVSFYNNEISEKSEIFDDQFSVERPDGSNFTLKIRSTKLEDSAMYFCASRFRDSPYNEQFFGPGTRLTVL.

The chain couples TRBV29-1 to TRBJ2-3; 8 nucleotides align to TRBD2. Unmatched junction bases numbered 13, after V lost 7 bases and J lost 10 bases. Germline values: CDR1 SQVTM, CDR2 ANQGSEA. The CDR3 totals 13 residues. This chain's CDR3 is CSAIGRDPAAQYF. DNA of the CDR3: TGCAGCGCCATCGGGAGGGACCCCGCGGCGCAGTATTTT.

The chain carries TRBV7-2 and TRBJ2-1; 11 nucleotides agree with TRBD1. V was pared by 4 bases and J by 7 bases, with 6 bases of the junction left unmatched. The CDR3 contains 15 residues. CDR1 is SGHTA, CDR2 FQGNSA, per germline. The CDR3 sequence: CASSSRTGGANEQFF. The CDR3 DNA sequence: TGTGCCAGCAGCTCAAGGACAGGGGGCGCAAATGAGCAGTTCTTC.

The rearrangement links TRBV12-3 or TRBV12-4 to TRBJ1-2, with 10 positions matching TRBD1. The CDR3 is 15 residues long. With V trimmed by 3 bases and J by 6 bases, 7 bases remained unmatched. CDR3 region: CASSFTRQGANGYTF. The CDR3 DNA reads as TGTGCCAGCAGTTTTACGCGACAGGGGGCTAATGGCTACACCTTC.

This clonotype showed up just a few times. The chain combines TRBV18 with TRBJ1-1; no clear D gene. Germline CDR1 KGHSH, CDR2 LQKENI. The CDR3 covers 12 residues. V dropped 3 bases and J dropped 4 bases, with 6 bases sitting between them. The CDR3 sequence is CASSPGSTEAFF. CDR3 nucleotides: TGTGCCAGCTCACCGGGGAGCACTGAAGCTTTCTTT.

The chain has TRBV7-8 and TRBJ2-1; TRBD1 is a possible D gene (5 bases). Trimming cost V 1 base and J 5 bases, with 9 bases left between them. Germline values: CDR1 SGHVS, CDR2 FQNEAQ. The CDR3 has 14 residues. The CDR3 DNA reads TGTGCCAGCAGCTTAGACAGGCGGCACAATGAGCAGTTCTTC. This gives the protein CASSLDRRHNEQFF.

This chain uses TRBV6-1 with TRBJ2-1; 8 bases line up with TRBD2. V lost 9 bases to trimming and J lost 8 bases; unmatched junction nucleotides: 15. Looked up from germline, CDR1 is MNHNS and CDR2 is SASEGT. The CDR3 has 15 residues. The CDR3, as DNA: TGTGCCAGTTCCGGGAGGGGGACCCCTATGGATGAGCAGTTCTTC. This codes for CASSGRGTPMDEQFF.

The V and J genes are TRBV20-1 and TRBJ2-3; a possible D gene is TRBD1 (6 bases). Per the germline V gene, CDR1 is DFQATT and CDR2 is SNEGSKA (reference sequence). This CDR3 spans 13 amino acids. CDR3 DNA: TGCAGGTTTTTCGACAGGTGGACAGATACGCAGTATTTT. Encoded protein: CRFFDRWTDTQYF.

There are many counts of this clonotype. The chain couples TRBV20-1 to TRBJ1-1; D is unresolved. The CDR3 is made up of 15 amino acids. Trimming stripped 1 base from V and 1 base from J, with 13 bases between. The germline V gene has CDR1 DFQATT and CDR2 SNEGSKA (reference sequence). CDR3 protein: CSARGVQNRNTEAFF. CDR3 sequence (DNA): TGCAGTGCTAGAGGCGTACAGAACCGGAACACTGAAGCTTTCTTT.

This clonotype was detected only a few times. V usage is TRBV7-9 and J usage is TRBJ2-3, with D possibly being TRBD2 (5 bases). V was trimmed by 5 bases and J by 3 bases, leaving 18 bases between them. The CDR3 totals 16 residues. CDR1 is SEHNR, CDR2 FQNEAQ, per germline (reference sequence). In DNA form, the CDR3 reads TGTGCCAGCAGCCGGGCCTTAGAGGGAAAAACAGATACGCAGTATTTT. Protein product: CASSRALEGKTDTQYF.

This clonotype occurred many times. The V gene is TRBV5-8, the J gene TRBJ2-5; no firm D call. The CDR3 is 14 residues long. Trimming left V 0 bases short and J 1 base short, with 7 bases between. Germline lookup yields CDR1 SGHTS and CDR2 YDEGEE. The CDR3 is CASSLVWVQETQYF. The CDR3 region has the DNA TGTGCCAGCAGCTTGGTGTGGGTCCAAGAGACCCAGTACTTC.

This clonotype was observed at least ten times. The V gene is TRBV5-6, the J gene TRBJ2-5; D is unclear. CDR1 and CDR2 (germline): SGHDT, YYEEEE. V was pared by 0 bases and J by 4 bases, with 13 bases between. The CDR3 length is 15 residues. The CDR3 loop reads CASSLGGLIGETQYF. The CDR3 DNA sequence: TGTGCCAGCAGCTTGGGTGGGCTGATCGGAGAGACCCAGTACTTC.

This clonotype was seen repeatedly, ten times or more. V gene TRBV7-9 combines with J gene TRBJ2-2; tentatively, D is TRBD2 (5 bases). CDR3 length: 15 amino acids. Deletions cut 5 bases from V and 6 bases from J, with 16 bases between. The germline V gene encodes CDR1 SEHNR and CDR2 FQNEAQ (reference sequence). The CDR3 spells CASSPPGLHAGELFF. CDR3 DNA: TGTGCCAGCAGCCCCCCCGGACTTCATGCCGGGGAGCTGTTTTTT.

The chain employs TRBV12-3 or TRBV12-4 and TRBJ2-5; a possible D gene is TRBD2 (5 bases). The CDR3 contains 12 residues. The V and J ends lost 5 bases and 9 bases respectively, with 13 bases between them. For the CDR3, the DNA is TGTGCCAGCAGTCGGGAAGACCGGGCCCAGTACTTC. As protein: CASSREDRAQYF.

This clonotype was counted a few times. V usage is TRBV7-2 and J usage is TRBJ2-3; 13 bases fit TRBD2. The trim removed 3 bases at V and 6 bases at J, leaving 6 bases unmatched. Germline V gives CDR1 SGHTA, CDR2 FQGNSA. The CDR3 length is 16 residues. The CDR3 loop is CASSFTSGRARDTQYF. The CDR3 DNA reads TGTGCCAGCAGCTTTACTAGCGGGAGGGCCCGGGATACGCAGTATTTT.

The sample holds a few counts of this clonotype. CDR3 amino acids: CSASRTDLGDYSPLHF. DNA of the CDR3: TGCAGTGCTAGTCGGACCGATCTAGGGGATTATTCACCCCTCCACTTT. This rearrangement joins TRBV20-1 to TRBJ1-6; D perhaps matches TRBD1 (5 bases). Per the germline V gene, CDR1 is DFQATT and CDR2 is SNEGSKA (reference sequence). The V gene lost 3 bases and the J gene lost 8 bases, with 20 bases spanning the gap. CDR3 length: 16 amino acids.

The chain couples TRBV2 to TRBJ1-6, with D unresolved. V lost 1 base and J lost 7, with 5 bases in between. The CDR3 loop spans 13 amino acids. Germline CDR1 is SNHLY and CDR2 is FYNNEI. The CDR3 nucleotides read TGTGCCAGCAGTGAAGAATTGAATTCACCCCTCCACTTT. Residues: CASSEELNSPLHF.